The 23 T cell receptor beta chains below come from one sample, sequenced in a study of blood T cell repertoires in COVID-19. Sequenced by immunoSEQ multiplex PCR; TCRdb stores in-frame clones only, minus some. The sample holds over 100,000 clones, 80% seen once. The sequencing sample was made of peripheral blood. The receptors were sampled from a human donor in a cohort sampled during active or convalescent COVID-19.

The chain couples TRBV9 to TRBJ2-3, with 11 bases fitting TRBD1. CDR1 and CDR2 (germline): SGDLS, YYNGEE. This CDR3 comprises 15 residues. V shed 3 bases and J 4 bases; nucleotides not matched to a gene: 4. The CDR3 is CASSARDRGADTQYF. The CDR3 region has the DNA TGTGCCAGCAGCGCTCGGGACAGGGGGGCAGATACGCAGTATTTT.

The gene calls are TRBV7-2 and TRBJ2-3, with a tentative D call TRBD2 (5 bases). CDR1 SGHTA and CDR2 FQGNSA come from the germline V gene. The CDR3 loop spans 14 amino acids. The ends were cut back, 0 bases at V and 4 bases at J, with 8 bases in the middle. CDR3 nucleotide sequence: TGTGCCAGCAGCTTAGCGGTTAGCGCAGATACGCAGTATTTT. Protein: CASSLAVSADTQYF.

J is TRBJ1-5 and V is TRBV2; 9 positions match TRBD1. With 4 bases clipped from V and 1 base from J, the junction kept 2 bases outside the gene matches. Germline V gene data show CDR1 as SNHLY and CDR2 as FYNNEI. The CDR3 has 15 amino acids. This CDR3 is CASSGQGGSNQPQHF. In DNA, the CDR3 is TGTGCCAGCAGTGGACAGGGGGGGAGCAATCAGCCCCAGCATTTT.

The chain recombines TRBV12-3 or TRBV12-4 with TRBJ1-4; 8 bases match TRBD1. This CDR3 has 13 residues. V dropped 3 bases and J dropped 8; count of bases not matched to a gene: 2. The CDR3 DNA sequence: TGTGCCAGCAGTTTCTACAGGGGGGAAAAACTGTTTTTT. Residues: CASSFYRGEKLFF.

The gene calls are TRBV12-1 and TRBJ1-2; TRBD1 is taken as the D call from the table, unchecked against the DNA. TRBV12-1 is assigned pseudogene status. This CDR3 has 11 amino acids. For the CDR3, the DNA is TGCTTACTGGTCTTTGGGGGACAGTACACCTTC. It yields the protein CLLVFGGQYTF.

The rearrangement uses TRBV5-6 and TRBJ2-7; no definite D call. In germline, CDR1 is SGHDT, CDR2 YYEEEE. V lost 4 bases to trimming and J lost 3 bases, with 8 bases between them. The CDR3 covers 12 residues. CDR3 coding DNA: TGTGCCAGCAGCCTCGACAACTACGAGCAGTACTTC. Its translation is CASSLDNYEQYF.

The J gene is TRBJ2-7, the V gene TRBV15; 11 bases match TRBD2. Germline values: CDR1 LNHNV, CDR2 YYDKDF (reference sequence). J gave up 2 bases and V 4 bases, and 4 bases lay outside the gene matches. The CDR3 is 15 amino acids. In DNA, the CDR3 is TGTGCCACCAGCACCCTAGCGGGAGGACCCTACGAGCAGTACTTC. Translation: CATSTLAGGPYEQYF.

The chain recombines TRBV10-3 with TRBJ2-5, with D possibly matching TRBD2 (6 bases). V dropped 10 bases and J dropped 3 bases, with 12 bases sitting between them. The germline gives CDR1 ENHRY, CDR2 SYGVKD. The CDR3 runs 12 residues. The CDR3 here is CATRASEETQYF. For the CDR3, the DNA is TGTGCCACTAGGGCTAGCGAAGAGACCCAGTACTTC.

This rearrangement joins TRBV5-1 to TRBJ2-3; 8 positions match TRBD2. Germline CDR1 is SGHRS and CDR2 is YFSETQ. V trimming: 2 bases; J trimming: 0 bases; junction bases outside the gene matches: 14. The CDR3 is made up of 19 amino acids. DNA of the CDR3: TGCGCCAGCAGCTTTTCCCCCATAGCGGGGTTCCCCAGCACAGATACGCAGTATTTT. It encodes CASSFSPIAGFPSTDTQYF.

This rearrangement joins TRBV11-3 to TRBJ2-1; TRBD2 agrees at 9 bases. V was pared by 0 bases and J by 4 bases, with 4 bases of the junction left unmatched. Germline CDR1 and CDR2: SGHNT and YENEEA. This CDR3 has 16 amino acids. Here the CDR3 reads CASSLEASGAYNEQFF. The CDR3 DNA follows: TGTGCCAGCAGCTTAGAGGCTAGCGGGGCATACAATGAGCAGTTCTTC.

This CDR3 reads CASRRGFGNTIYF. The CDR3 region has the DNA TGTGCCAGCAGACGCGGATTCGGAAACACCATATATTTT. The chain recombines TRBV2 with TRBJ1-3; no clear D. The CDR3 runs 13 residues. Germline lookup yields CDR1 SNHLY and CDR2 FYNNEI. V dropped 6 bases and J dropped 4 bases, with 10 bases sitting between them.

The rearrangement links TRBV24-1 to TRBJ2-1; tentatively, D is TRBD1 (6 bases). Germline CDR1 and CDR2: KGHDR and SFDVKD. The V end lost 7 bases, the J end lost 10 bases, and 22 bases lay between the germline ends. The CDR3 runs 15 residues. The CDR3 loop reads CATSPPGTMTGEQFF. The CDR3 region has the DNA TGTGCCACCAGCCCACCCGGGACAATGACGGGGGAGCAGTTCTTC.

This chain joins TRBV19 and TRBJ1-2, with a possible D match to TRBD1 (5 bases). CDR3 length: 14 amino acids. The V gene lost 1 base and the J gene lost 8 bases, with 14 bases spanning the gap. Looked up from germline, CDR1 is LNHDA and CDR2 is SQIVND (reference sequence). As DNA, the CDR3 is TGTGCCAGTAGTATAGTGTTGGGGCCACACGGCTACACCTTC. Its translation: CASSIVLGPHGYTF.

In this sample, this clone turned up once. The chain recombines TRBV6-6 with TRBJ1-6; D remains unclear. Deletions cut 3 bases from V and 9 bases from J, with 9 bases between. Germline values: CDR1 MNHNY, CDR2 SVGAGI (reference sequence). The CDR3 has 13 residues. The CDR3 spells CASSYVLGSPLHF. The CDR3 DNA is TGTGCCAGCAGTTATGTCCTAGGTTCACCCCTCCACTTT.

This chain connects TRBV19 to TRBJ1-1; TRBD1 is a possible D gene (6 bases). Germline CDR1 LNHDA, CDR2 SQIVND (reference sequence). The ends were cut back, 3 bases at V and 4 bases at J, with 12 bases in the middle. The CDR3 loop spans 14 amino acids. In DNA, the CDR3 is TGTGCCAGTAGTATCGGGACACCTAGCACTGAAGCTTTCTTT. Translation gives CASSIGTPSTEAFF.

This clone has only one observation. The chain has TRBV2 and TRBJ1-2; D is unresolved. Germline CDR1 reads SNHLY; CDR2 reads FYNNEI. Trimming stripped 3 bases from V and 3 bases from J, with 8 bases between. The CDR3 is 13 amino acids. Here the CDR3 reads CASSDRDYYGYTF. CDR3 sequence (DNA): TGTGCCAGCAGTGATCGGGATTACTATGGCTACACCTTC.

In its sample, this clone was seen a few times. The rearrangement uses TRBV6-6 and TRBJ2-7; TRBD1 is a possible D gene (6 bases). CDR3 length: 15 amino acids. The V gene's germline CDR1 is MNHNY and CDR2 SVGAGI (reference sequence). Trimming took off 2 bases at V and 2 bases at J, with 13 bases between the two ends. CDR3 in amino acids: CASSYGSGAPYEQYF. The DNA of the CDR3 is TGTGCCAGCAGTTACGGATCAGGGGCCCCCTACGAGCAGTACTTC.

The V call is TRBV6-6, the J call TRBJ2-2; D is uncertain. Germline V lookup: CDR1 MNHNY, CDR2 SVGAGI (reference sequence). With 7 bases removed from V and 5 bases from J, the gap between germline ends came to 5 bases. This CDR3 contains 11 residues. The CDR3 DNA is TGTGCCAGCACGTTGACCGGGGAGCTGTTTTTT. This codes for CASTLTGELFF.

This chain joins TRBV25-1 and TRBJ2-1; the D gene is possibly TRBD1 (5 bases). Trimming took 4 bases from V and 9 from J, leaving 13 bases between them. Germline-derived CDR1 and CDR2 are MGHDK and SYGVNS. There are 13 residues in the CDR3. For the CDR3, the DNA is TGTGCCAGCAGTGTAGTGGGGCCCGGTGAGCAGTTCTTC. This translates into CASSVVGPGEQFF.

The chain has TRBV7-9 and TRBJ1-2; 9 bases are shared with TRBD1. Germline CDR1 is SEHNR and CDR2 is FQNEAQ (reference sequence). J lost 7 bases, V lost 5 bases, and 5 bases had no gene match. The CDR3 sequence is 13 residues long. The CDR3 region has the DNA TGTGCCAGCAGCCACAGACAGGGGGGTGGCTACACCTTC. This translates into CASSHRQGGGYTF.

The rearrangement links TRBV7-8 to TRBJ1-5; no definite D call. The V end lost 0 bases, the J end lost 7 bases, and 16 bases lay between the germline ends. This CDR3 is built from 16 residues. CDR1 SGHVS and CDR2 FQNEAQ come from the germline V gene. CDR3 amino acids: CASSLAEMIFGQPQHF. The CDR3, as DNA: TGTGCCAGCAGCTTAGCGGAAATGATCTTCGGGCAGCCCCAGCATTTT.

The J gene is TRBJ1-1, the V gene TRBV10-3; D is ambiguous. Germline V gene sequence: CDR1 ENHRY, CDR2 SYGVKD. V was pared by 2 bases and J by 7 bases, with 8 bases between. The length of the CDR3 is 12 residues. The CDR3 DNA sequence: TGTGCCATCAGTGAGGTACTCGGTGAAGCTTTCTTT. This codes for CAISEVLGEAFF.

The chain couples TRBV5-8 to TRBJ2-3; TRBD1 might be the D (6 bases). The CDR3 length is 17 residues. Between the trimmed V and J ends, which lost 4 bases and 0 bases, there was a span of 18 bases. CDR1 and CDR2 (germline): SGHTS, YDEGEE. The CDR3 DNA sequence: TGTGCCAGCAGCGTGTGGGACACCAGTACTAGCACAGATACGCAGTATTTT. Amino acids: CASSVWDTSTSTDTQYF.